The 9 T cell receptor beta chains reported below all come from one sample, sequenced in a study of cytomegalovirus exposure and HLA in healthy donors (dated by TCRdb to about 2017). The library was produced with the immunoSEQ multiplex PCR assay. TCRdb stores this immuneACCESS table with in-frame sequences only. Part of the clones is absent; in the studies checked, under half of the shortfall reflects unresolved V genes, and no reason is known for the rest. In all, the sample holds fewer than 200,000 clones, and roughly nine tenths of those were seen once. Together, the top ten hold approximately 3% of the sample. The specimen sequenced was PBMCs. All receptors come from a woman younger than 35 in good health and CMV-seropositive.

This clone was counted between two and nine times. The J gene is TRBJ2-4, the V gene TRBV7-9; a possible D gene is TRBD1 (5 bases). Trimming took 5 bases from V and 10 from J, leaving 12 bases between them. Germline V gene lookup returns CDR1 SEHNR and CDR2 FQNEAQ (reference sequence). The CDR3 has 12 amino acids. The CDR3 region has the DNA TGTGCCAGCAGCACCGGACAACGGATTCAGTACTTC. Translation gives CASSTGQRIQYF.

The chain is built from TRBV5-6 and TRBJ2-1; 13 positions match TRBD2. The J segment lost 5 bases and the V segment lost 3 bases, leaving 8 bases of the junction unmatched. This CDR3 has 17 residues. Germline loops: CDR1 SGHDT, CDR2 YYEEEE. The CDR3 coding sequence is TGTGCCAGCAGCTACGGACTAGCGGGAGTAGTTAACAATGAGCAGTTCTTC. Translation: CASSYGLAGVVNNEQFF.

Points on this clone: Within the sample, other DNA sequences also encode this same CDR3. The V and J genes are TRBV18 and TRBJ2-5; D may be TRBD2 (6 bases). Germline values: CDR1 KGHSH, CDR2 LQKENI. V was pared by 3 bases and J by 2 bases, with 7 bases between. CDR3 length equals 13 residues. The CDR3 region has the DNA TGTGCCAGCTCACCGGGACTTCAAGAGACCCAGTACTTC. This encodes CASSPGLQETQYF.

The CDR3 DNA is TGTGCCAGCCGCCAGGGAGGACCAGGGCTCCCAGGTATTCAGTACTTC. It translates to CASRQGGPGLPGIQYF. The gene calls are TRBV19 and TRBJ2-4, with D possibly matching TRBD2 (6 bases). CDR1 LNHDA and CDR2 SQIVND come from the germline V gene (reference sequence). The CDR3 totals 16 residues. Trimming took off 9 bases at V and 10 bases at J, with 28 bases between the two ends. Drawing the rest from reference TRBV19 and TRBJ2-4, the complete variable domain is DGGITQSPKYLFRKEGQNVTLSCEQNLNHDAMYWYRQDPGQGLRLIYYSQIVNDFQKGDIAEGYSVSREKKESFPLTVTSAQKNPTAFYLCASRQGGPGLPGIQYFGAGTRLSVL.

J is TRBJ2-7 and V is TRBV10-3, with 12 bases identical to TRBD2. Looked up from germline, CDR1 is ENHRY and CDR2 is SYGVKD. The CDR3 totals 14 residues. V was pared by 6 bases and J by 3 bases, with 3 bases of the junction left unmatched. The CDR3, as DNA: TGTGCCATCAGCCGGACTAGCGGGGACTACGAGCAGTACTTC. The encoded protein is CAISRTSGDYEQYF.

The chain joins TRBV12-5 to TRBJ1-4; no definite D call. Trimming removed 0 bases at V and 4 bases at J, with 3 bases between. CDR1 is LGHNT, CDR2 FRNRAP, per germline. CDR3 length equals 13 residues. The CDR3 is CASGLVSNEKLFF. The DNA for the CDR3 is TGTGCTAGTGGTTTGGTCAGTAATGAAAAACTGTTTTTT. Full variable domain (outside the CDR3, taken from reference TRBV12-5 and TRBJ1-4): DARVTQTPRHKVTEMGQEVTMRCQPILGHNTVFWYRQTMMQGLELLAYFRNRAPLDDSGMPKDRFSAEMPDATLATLKIQPSEPRDSAVYFCASGLVSNEKLFFGSGTQLSVL.

DNA of the CDR3: TGTGCCACCGATCCCAAGGGGGATAATGAGCAGTTCTTC. Its translation is CATDPKGDNEQFF. The chain links TRBV21-1 to TRBJ2-1; no DNA check was done on the table's D call, TRBD1. TRBV21-1 is reported as a pseudogene. The CDR3 has 13 amino acids.

This sequence joins TRBV5-1 and TRBJ1-1, with D tentatively TRBD1 (5 bases). In germline, CDR1 is SGHRS, CDR2 YFSETQ. This CDR3 has 14 residues. Trimming removed 1 base from V and 6 bases from J, with 13 bases in between. The CDR3 coding sequence is TGCGCCAGCAGCTTGATCCAGGGAGGTTCTGAAGCTTTCTTT. This codes for CASSLIQGGSEAFF.

This chain connects TRBV11-2 to TRBJ2-7; 7 nucleotides match TRBD2. Germline CDR1 and CDR2: SGHAT and FQNNGV. The CDR3 runs 12 residues. V shed 5 bases and J 5 bases; nucleotides not matched to a gene: 3. Here the CDR3 reads CASSMGGDEQYF. The CDR3 DNA reads TGTGCCAGCAGCATGGGAGGGGACGAGCAGTACTTC.